One T cell receptor (beta chain) is described in this entry. The data were obtained in a study of technical replicates of blood from a few donors. Assay: immunoSEQ multiplex PCR; the TCRdb copy retains only in-frame clones and omits some. The table includes 75,000 to 90,000 clones, roughly 93% detected once. Germline V gives CDR1 SGHVS, CDR2 FQNEAQ. The CDR3 is 16 residues long. After removal of 1 base from V and 6 bases from J, the junction contained 8 bases not matched to a gene. This clonotype was obtained from a human donor in good health. Sequenced sample: T cells isolated from PBMCs. The chain combines TRBV7-8 with TRBJ1-2; 10 nucleotides agree with TRBD1. The CDR3 DNA reads as TGTGCCAGCAGCTTAGATTCCGGGACAGGGGAGAATGGCTACACCTTC. It translates to CASSLDSGTGENGYTF. Complete variable domain (other parts from reference TRBV7-8 and TRBJ1-2): GAGVSQSPRYKVAKRGQDVALRCDPISGHVSLFWYQQALGQGPEFLTYFQNEAQLDKSGLPSDRFFAERPEGSVSTLKIQRTQQEDSAVYLCASSLDSGTGENGYTFGSGTRLTVV.